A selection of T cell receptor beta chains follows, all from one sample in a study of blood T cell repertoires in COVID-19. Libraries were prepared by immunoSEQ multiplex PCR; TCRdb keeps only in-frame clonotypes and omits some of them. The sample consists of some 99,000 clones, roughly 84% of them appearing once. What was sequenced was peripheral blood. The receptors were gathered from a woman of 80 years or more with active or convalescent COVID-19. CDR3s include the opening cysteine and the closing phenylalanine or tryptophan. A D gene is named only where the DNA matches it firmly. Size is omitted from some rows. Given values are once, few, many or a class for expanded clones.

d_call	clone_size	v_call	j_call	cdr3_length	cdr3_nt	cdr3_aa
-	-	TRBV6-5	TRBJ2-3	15	TGTGCCAGCAGTTACGCCTCAGGGGGCACAGATACGCAGTATTTT	CASSYASGGTDTQYF
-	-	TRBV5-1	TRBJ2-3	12	TGCGCCAGCATGAGCATCACGGATACGCAGTATTTT	CASMSITDTQYF
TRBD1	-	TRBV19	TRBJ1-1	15	TGTGCCAGTAGTAAGGACAGGGGTTTGAACACTGAAGCTTTCTTT	CASSKDRGLNTEAFF
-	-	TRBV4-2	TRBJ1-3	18	TGTGCCAGCAGCCAAGATGCGGGGGGAATGGCCTCTGGAAACACCATATATTTT	CASSQDAGGMASGNTIYF
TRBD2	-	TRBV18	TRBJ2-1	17	TGTGCCAGCTCACCACCGAGTCTAGCGGGGCCCTACAATGAGCAGTTCTTC	CASSPPSLAGPYNEQFF
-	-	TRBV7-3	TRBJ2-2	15	TGTGCCAGCAGCTTCTGGGGGGAGAACACCGGGGAGCTGTTTTTT	CASSFWGENTGELFF
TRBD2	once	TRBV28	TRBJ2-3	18	TGTGCCAGCAGTTTGGGGAGGACTAGCGGGAGGACCACAGATACGCAGTATTTT	CASSLGRTSGRTTDTQYF
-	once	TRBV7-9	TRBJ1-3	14	TGTGCCAGCAGCTCCCGGGGCTCTGGAAACACCATATATTTT	CASSSRGSGNTIYF
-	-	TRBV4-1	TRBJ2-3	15	TGCGCCAGCAGCCAAGATCTCCTCAGCACAGATACGCAGTATTTT	CASSQDLLSTDTQYF
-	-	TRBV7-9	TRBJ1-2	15	TGTGCCAGCAGCTTAGGGGGACAAAGACTCTATGGCTACACCTTC	CASSLGGQRLYGYTF
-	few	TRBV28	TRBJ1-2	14	TGTGCCAGCAGTTCAATTGGAGCTAACTATGGCTACACCTTC	CASSSIGANYGYTF
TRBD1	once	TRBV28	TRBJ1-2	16	TGTGCCAGCCAGACCCCTCAGGGGGCACCTAACTATGGCTACACCTTC	CASQTPQGAPNYGYTF
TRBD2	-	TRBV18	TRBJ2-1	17	TGTGCCAGCTCAGGGACTAGCGGGAAGAGCTCCTACAATGAGCAGTTCTTC	CASSGTSGKSSYNEQFF
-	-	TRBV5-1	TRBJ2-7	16	TGCGCCAGCAGCGTTCGTCAGCTAGCGAGCTCCTACGAGCAGTACTTC	CASSVRQLASSYEQYF
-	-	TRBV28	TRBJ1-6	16	TGTGCCAGCAGAATCCCAGAGGGGGTGAATAATTCACCCCTCCACTTT	CASRIPEGVNNSPLHF
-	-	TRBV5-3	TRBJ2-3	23	TGTGCCAGAAGGTTTTGTCTCGGGTATATATGCCGAGCCCCAGACAGAAGCACAGATACGCAGTATTTT	CARRFCLGYICRAPDRSTDTQYF
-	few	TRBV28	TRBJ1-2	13	TGTGCCAGCAGTCCCGGACAGATCTATGGCTACACCTTC	CASSPGQIYGYTF
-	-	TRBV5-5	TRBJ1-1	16	TGTGCCAGCAGCCCTACGACAGGTACGGCGGGCACTGAAGCTTTCTTT	CASSPTTGTAGTEAFF